Shown below are 11 T cell receptor beta chains from a single sample sequenced in a study of beta chain features in type 1 diabetes. Whole-study findings and limits: In every one of the four CD4+ subsets, TCRB CDR3s were moderately but significantly shorter in Type 1 diabetes patients.

The sequenced template was cDNA made from the entire isolated RNA. TCRdb keeps only in-frame clones here, not all; method: immunoSEQ multiplex PCR. The data contain some 350,000 clones, roughly 14% of them singletons. These receptors have no known antigen. Sequencing was carried out using naive CD4+ T cells from blood. Source of these receptors: a woman between 18 and 29 years old with type 1 diabetes.

The rearrangement joins TRBV18 to TRBJ2-6; D is possibly TRBD2 (5 bases). The CDR3 consists of 16 residues. Germline CDR1 reads KGHSH; CDR2 reads LQKENI. V lost 5 bases, J lost 0 bases, and 11 bases lay in between. The CDR3 DNA reads TGTGCCAGCTCAGGGAACGGACTCTCTGGGGCCAACGTCCTGACTTTC. It translates to CASSGNGLSGANVLTF.

This clone appeared a few times. The chain employs TRBV9 and TRBJ2-2; 15 positions agree with TRBD2. J was trimmed by 4 bases and V by 3 bases; bases with no gene match: 7. The V gene's germline CDR1 is SGDLS and CDR2 YYNGEE. There are 18 residues in the CDR3. CDR3 sequence (DNA): TGTGCCAGCAGCGCCGGACTAGCGGGAGGGCGGTCCACCGGGGAGCTGTTTTTT. Residues: CASSAGLAGGRSTGELFF.

This chain connects TRBV15 to TRBJ2-5, with TRBD2 matching 9 bases. Germline V gene data show CDR1 as LNHNV and CDR2 as YYDKDF (reference sequence). Trimming at V came to 5 bases and at J to 3 bases, leaving 16 bases not matched to a gene. The CDR3 has 18 amino acids. CDR3 sequence (DNA): TGTGCCACCAGCCCCTCCGGGACTAGCCGCCCAGGGGAAGAGACCCAGTACTTC. Protein: CATSPSGTSRPGEETQYF.

This clone was seen a handful of times. This chain links TRBV5-1 with TRBJ2-3; D perhaps matches TRBD2 (5 bases). In germline, CDR1 is SGHRS, CDR2 YFSETQ. Deletions cut 4 bases from V and 5 bases from J, with 20 bases between. This CDR3 has 16 residues. Written as DNA, the CDR3 is TGCGCCAGCAGCCCGCAAGGCCCAAGCGGAGGAGATACGCAGTATTTT. It is translated as CASSPQGPSGGDTQYF.

This clone occurred a few times. The V and J genes are TRBV18 and TRBJ2-7; 8 bases agree with TRBD1. CDR3 length equals 15 residues. CDR1 and CDR2 (germline): KGHSH, LQKENI. V shed 3 bases and J 4 bases; nucleotides not matched to a gene: 8. In DNA form, the CDR3 reads TGTGCCAGCTCACCCGCAGGGGGCTTTCAATACGAGCAGTACTTC. Residues: CASSPAGGFQYEQYF.

In its sample, this clone was seen a few times. V and J are TRBV18 and TRBJ2-1; 10 positions match TRBD2. The germline V gene has CDR1 KGHSH and CDR2 LQKENI. The CDR3 extends over 16 amino acids. V dropped 3 bases and J dropped 8; count of bases not matched to a gene: 10. The CDR3 DNA reads TGTGCCAGCTCACCCCCCGCTAGCGGGAGAGAGGATGAGCAGTTCTTC. Translating it yields CASSPPASGREDEQFF.

There are a few counts of this clone. J is TRBJ1-3 and V is TRBV5-4; D uncertain. Germline CDR1 reads SGHNT; CDR2 reads YYREEE (reference sequence). Trimming pared 4 bases from V and 0 bases from J, leaving 17 bases between. This CDR3 has 17 amino acids. CDR3 coding DNA: TGTGCCAGCAGCCCAGTGGGAGTACCAAGCTCTGGAAACACCATATATTTT. Translating gives CASSPVGVPSSGNTIYF.

This chain joins TRBV2 and TRBJ1-1; 9 bases match TRBD1. CDR1 and CDR2 (germline): SNHLY, FYNNEI. The CDR3 has 13 residues. After removal of 5 bases from V and 3 bases from J, the junction contained 1 base not matched to a gene. The CDR3 is CASSRTGDTEAFF. CDR3 nucleotide sequence: TGTGCCAGCAGTCGGACAGGGGACACTGAAGCTTTCTTT.

This clone turned up a few times. CDR3: CSVEFLAGEAGETQYF. CDR3 nucleotide sequence: TGCAGCGTTGAATTCCTTGCGGGAGAGGCAGGGGAGACCCAGTACTTC. This chain links TRBV29-1 with TRBJ2-5; 7 bases line up with TRBD2. Trimming at V came to 2 bases and at J to 5 bases, leaving 14 bases not matched to a gene. This CDR3 region has 16 residues. CDR1 and CDR2 (germline): SQVTM, ANQGSEA. The variable domain in full, completed from reference TRBV29-1 and TRBJ2-5, reads SAVISQKPSRDICQRGTSLTIQCQVDSQVTMMFWYRQQPGQSLTLIATANQGSEATYESGFVIDKFPISRPNLTFSTLTVSNMSPEDSSIYLCSVEFLAGEAGETQYFGPGTRLLVL.

In its sample, this clone was seen a few times. J is TRBJ2-1 and V is TRBV28; 7 nucleotides align to TRBD2. V dropped 6 bases and J dropped 7; count of bases not matched to a gene: 15. The CDR3 is 16 residues long. Germline V gene sequence: CDR1 MDHEN, CDR2 SYDVKM. As DNA, the CDR3 is TGTGCCAGCAGGGGGTACGGGAGGCCATTCGGGAATGAGCAGTTCTTC. Its protein is CASRGYGRPFGNEQFF.

This chain joins TRBV4-1 and TRBJ2-1, with TRBD2 matching over 14 bases. This CDR3 contains 20 residues. Germline V gene data show CDR1 as MGHRA and CDR2 as YSYEKL. Losses at the gene ends were 4 bases for V and 0 bases for J; bases not matched to a gene: 11. CDR3: CASSLFTGTSGSFSYNEQFF. CDR3 DNA sequence: TGCGCCAGCAGCCTTTTTACCGGGACTAGCGGGAGTTTCTCCTACAATGAGCAGTTCTTC.